This passage covers 5 T cell receptor beta chains from one sample sequenced in a study of shared clonotypes between healthy human individuals. TCRdb's table, derived via immunoSEQ multiplex PCR, lists solely in-frame clones and lacks some. The sample has some 2.3 million clones, 90% to 95% seen once. The sequenced material came from naive CD4+ T cells from PBMCs. Stated subset: CD45RA+ positively selected. The receptors were sampled from a young man in good health. Some clones in this sample may be carry-over from other donors' samples.

The chain has TRBV5-1 and TRBJ1-1; 7 nucleotides align to TRBD1. J lost 0 bases, V lost 5 bases, and 7 bases had no gene match. Germline CDR1 and CDR2: SGHRS and YFSETQ. This CDR3 contains 15 residues. The chain's CDR3 is CASRQTGVVNTEAFF. The CDR3, as DNA: TGCGCCAGCAGACAAACAGGGGTCGTGAACACTGAAGCTTTCTTT. Looking up the rest from reference TRBV5-1 and TRBJ1-1 gives the full variable domain: KAGVTQTPRYLIKTRGQQVTLSCSPISGHRSVSWYQQTPGQGLQFLFEYFSETQRNKGNFPGRFSGRQFSNSRSEMNVSTLELGDSALYLCASRQTGVVNTEAFFGQGTRLTVV.

The rearrangement uses TRBV27 and TRBJ2-7; D possibly corresponds to TRBD1 (5 bases). V lost 3 bases and J 1 base, leaving 10 bases between the germline ends. Germline assignment: CDR1 MNHEY and CDR2 SMNVEV (reference sequence). The CDR3 spans 14 residues. CDR3 region: CASSFAGHSYEQYF. The CDR3 DNA reads TGTGCCAGCAGTTTCGCTGGACATTCCTACGAGCAGTACTTC.

This clone is a singleton in its sample. Sequence at one end of the junction differs from germline and may be a read error. This chain uses TRBV5-8 with TRBJ2-3; D may be TRBD1 (5 bases). The germline CDR1 and CDR2 sequences are SGHTS and YDEGEE. This CDR3 has 15 residues. The CDR3 loop reads CASSLEGAGHRSSWF. The CDR3 DNA reads as TGTGCCAGCAGCTTGGAAGGGGCTGGACACCGTTCCTCTTGGTTC. The variable domain in full, completed from reference TRBV5-8 and TRBJ2-3, reads EAGVTQSPTHLIKTRGQQATLRCSPISGHTSVYWYQQALGLGLQFLLWYDEGEERNRGNFPPRFSGRQFPNYSSELNVNALELEDSALYLCASSLEGAGHRSSWFGPGTRLTVL.

CDR3 sequence (DNA): TGTGCCAGCAGTGAGGGCACTAGCGGAAACTACGAGCAGTACTTC. Protein product: CASSEGTSGNYEQYF. The rearrangement uses TRBV6-1 and TRBJ2-7; 8 bases fit TRBD2. CDR1 is MNHNS, CDR2 SASEGT, per germline. The CDR3 is made up of 15 amino acids. The trim removed 3 bases at V and 3 bases at J, leaving 7 bases unmatched.

This clone was seen just once. The chain joins TRBV5-1 to TRBJ1-4; a possible D gene is TRBD1 (5 bases). V lost 3 bases and J 14 bases, leaving 17 bases between the germline ends. The CDR3 contains 13 residues. CDR1 is SGHRS and CDR2 is YFSETQ in the germline V gene. The CDR3 reads CASSSLMGGSLFF. The CDR3 nucleotides read TGCGCCAGCAGCTCGCTAATGGGGGGGTCCCTGTTTTTT.